Here is one TCR beta chain with its context. Generated by immunoSEQ multiplex PCR, the TCRdb table keeps only in-frame clones and is missing some. The sample has fewer than 700,000 clones; roughly nine tenths are singletons. Germline CDR1 LGHNT, CDR2 FRNRAP. Trimming left V 7 bases short and J 12 bases short, with 18 bases between. The CDR3 spans 13 residues. This record belongs to a study of blood T cell repertoires in COVID-19. Turning to the study itself: Sample material is recorded as cDNA or gDNA derived from T cells, B-cell-depleted T cells, or PBMCs.

One Seattle source followed patients from active infection through their disease course. The chain joins TRBV12-5 to TRBJ1-4, with D maybe TRBD1 (5 bases). Sequenced sample: peripheral blood. This clonotype was obtained from a woman in her 50s with COVID-19, enrolled during active disease. The CDR3 nucleotides read TGTGCTAGTGCTGTGACAGATGAAGATGAACTGTTTTTT. It encodes CASAVTDEDELFF.